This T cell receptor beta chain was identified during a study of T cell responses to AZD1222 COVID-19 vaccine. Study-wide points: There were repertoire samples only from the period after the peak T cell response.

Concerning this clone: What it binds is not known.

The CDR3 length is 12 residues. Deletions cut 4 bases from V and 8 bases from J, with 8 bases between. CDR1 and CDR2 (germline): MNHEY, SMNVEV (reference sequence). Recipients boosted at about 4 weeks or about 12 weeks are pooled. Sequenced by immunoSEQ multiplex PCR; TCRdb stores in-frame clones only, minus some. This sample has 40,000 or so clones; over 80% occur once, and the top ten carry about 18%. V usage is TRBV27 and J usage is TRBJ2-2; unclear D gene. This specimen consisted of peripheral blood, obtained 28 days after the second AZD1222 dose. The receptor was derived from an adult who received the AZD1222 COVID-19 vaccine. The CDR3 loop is CASSSLGGELFF. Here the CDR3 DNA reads TGTGCCAGCAGTTCCCTCGGAGGGGAGCTGTTTTTT.